The next 14 T cell receptor beta chains were all read from a single sample in a study of CD8+CD57+ T cells in acquired aplastic anemia. Before being chosen for sequencing, patients had shown CD8+CD57+ cell expansion by flow cytometry. Genomic DNA, the template, was used for profiling of the TCR beta VDJ and CDR3. TCRdb re-called the reads through MiXCR, storing one row per CDR3 protein. The table records more than 250,000 distinct CDR3 sequences, roughly 82% of them present only once. The sample was sorted CD4+, CD8+, or CD8+CD57+ T cells (not recorded which) from PBMCs. The receptors originated from a human donor with aplastic anemia.

V gene TRBV6-1 combines with J gene TRBJ2-7, with D tentatively TRBD2 (6 bases). The CDR3 is made up of 14 amino acids. V lost 7 bases to trimming and J lost 3 bases, with 16 bases between them. The V gene's germline CDR1 is MNHNS and CDR2 SASEGT. In nucleotides, the CDR3 is TGTGCCAGCAAGTTCACGCGGGGTAACTACGAGCAGTACTTC. The encoded protein is CASKFTRGNYEQYF.

Comment on this clonotype: At one boundary the junction diverges from the germline segment, which might be a read error. This chain joins TRBV7-3 and TRBJ2-3; possibly TRBD2 for D (6 bases). In germline, CDR1 is SGHTA, CDR2 FQGTGA. The CDR3 extends over 14 amino acids. Here the CDR3 DNA reads TGTGCCAGCAGTTTCGCGGGGCGAGAGACCCAGTACTTCTTT. Encoded protein: CASSFAGRETQYFF. The full variable domain, its missing parts supplied by reference TRBV7-3 and TRBJ2-3, is GAGVSQTPSNKVTEKGKYVELRCDPISGHTALYWYRQSLGQGPEFLIYFQGTGAADDSGLPNDRFFAVRPEGSVSTLKIQRTERGDSAVYLCASSFAGRETQYFFGPGTRLTVL.

The CDR3 nucleotides are TGTGCCAGCAGCGGAAGGGACACCGCCTATAATTCACCCCTCCACTTT. Translating it yields CASSGRDTAYNSPLHF. The chain recombines TRBV11-3 with TRBJ1-6; maybe TRBD1 (6 bases). The length of the CDR3 is 16 residues. From germline, CDR1 is SGHNT and CDR2 YENEEA. Trimming left V 5 bases short and J 2 bases short, with 13 bases between.

This clonotype came up a few times. This chain links TRBV9 with TRBJ1-5; possible D gene TRBD1, 5 bases. CDR3 size: 14 residues. CDR1 and CDR2 from the germline V gene are SGDLS and YYNGEE. The CDR3 loop reads CASGTGSALQPQHF. CDR3 coding DNA: TGTGCAAGCGGTACAGGATCTGCCCTCCAGCCCCAGCATTTT.

The chain recombines TRBV14 with TRBJ1-1; 8 nucleotides line up with TRBD1. Germline V gene sequence: CDR1 SGHDN, CDR2 FVKESK. This CDR3 is 14 amino acids long. The trim removed 0 bases at V and 6 bases at J, leaving 3 bases unmatched. As DNA, the CDR3 is TGTGCCAGCAGCCAAGACAGGGGGCTTGCTGAAGCTTTCTTT. Translating it yields CASSQDRGLAEAFF.

V usage is TRBV11-2 and J usage is TRBJ1-6; TRBD1 might be the D (5 bases). Trimming left V 4 bases short and J 1 base short, with 11 bases between. CDR1 and CDR2 (germline): SGHAT, FQNNGV. The CDR3 is 16 residues long. The DNA for the CDR3 is TGTGCCAGCAGCTGGGGGGAGGGGTCCTATAATTCACCCCTCCACTTT. It translates to CASSWGEGSYNSPLHF.

The chain is built from TRBV7-9 and TRBJ1-2; D is perhaps TRBD1 (6 bases). Trimming took 3 bases from V and 5 from J, leaving 19 bases between them. Looked up from germline, CDR1 is SEHNR and CDR2 is FQNEAQ (reference sequence). The CDR3 has 16 residues. The CDR3 coding sequence is TGTGCCAGCAGCTTGGAAAGAAGCGGGGGCGGATATGGCTACACCTTC. It specifies CASSLERSGGGYGYTF. Supplemented by reference TRBV7-9 and TRBJ1-2, the full variable domain reads DTGVSQNPRHKITKRGQNVTFRCDPISEHNRLYWYRQTLGQGPEFLTYFQNEAQLEKSRLLSDRFSAERPKGSFSTLEIQRTEQGDSAMYLCASSLERSGGGYGYTFGSGTRLTVV.

With regard to this clonotype: The junction departs from the called germline gene at one end, perhaps through a read error. CDR3 sequence: CASSIARGATGTEEFF. The CDR3 nucleotides are TGTGCCAGCAGTATCGCGAGAGGGGCCACCGGCACTGAAGAGTTCTTT. The V call is TRBV19, the J call TRBJ1-1; a possible D gene is TRBD1 (5 bases). The CDR3 spans 16 residues. Germline CDR1 reads LNHDA; CDR2 reads SQIVND (reference sequence).

The chain joins TRBV7-2 to TRBJ1-5, with D possibly TRBD1 on 5 matching bases. Trimming pared 5 bases from V and 3 bases from J, leaving 11 bases between. Germline lookup yields CDR1 SGHTA and CDR2 FQGNSA. This CDR3 spans 14 amino acids. The CDR3 reads CASSPDSVNQPQHF. CDR3 DNA: TGTGCCAGCAGCCCTGACAGCGTCAATCAGCCCCAGCATTTT.

The CDR3 coding sequence is TGTGCCAGCAGCTTGAATTTGAAAAATTCACCCCTCCACTTT. This codes for CASSLNLKNSPLHF. This chain links TRBV11-3 with TRBJ1-6; no definite D call. CDR1 is SGHNT and CDR2 is YENEEA in the germline V gene. This CDR3 has 14 residues. V was clipped by 3 bases and J by 7 bases, with 10 bases between them.

To note about this clonotype: In this CDR3 the conserved last residue, phenylalanine or tryptophan, is missing, so a read error is likely. It is unclear where the CDR3 begins or ends on the DNA, so no DNA is shown, and the CDR3 is as TCRdb lists it. This chain joins TRBV7-9 and TRBJ2-3; the table's D call of TRBD1 was not tested on the DNA. CDR1 and CDR2 (germline): SEHNR, FQNEAQ (reference sequence). The CDR3 adds up to 13 amino acids, both ends counted. CDR3 protein: CASSLGQGNYGYT.

This chain uses TRBV9 with TRBJ2-5; D possibly matches TRBD1 or TRBD2 (5 bases each). Trimming removed 2 bases at V and 9 bases at J, with 20 bases between. The CDR3 loop spans 15 amino acids. Germline V CDR1 and CDR2: SGDLS, YYNGEE. This CDR3 reads CASSVGTARKQPQYF. In nucleotides, the CDR3 is TGTGCCAGCAGCGTTGGGACCGCCCGAAAACAGCCCCAGTACTTC.

This clonotype occurred once. A junction boundary mismatches the germline segment, possibly from a read error. The rearrangement uses TRBV7-3 and TRBJ2-1, with 9 bases identical to TRBD2. The germline V gene has CDR1 SGHTA and CDR2 FQGTGA. This CDR3 contains 13 residues. The CDR3 reads CASSAAGGPDKLF. The DNA of the CDR3 is TGTGCCAGCAGTGCAGCGGGAGGTCCTGATAAGCTCTTC. Complete variable domain (other parts from reference TRBV7-3 and TRBJ2-1): GAGVSQTPSNKVTEKGKYVELRCDPISGHTALYWYRQSLGQGPEFLIYFQGTGAADDSGLPNDRFFAVRPEGSVSTLKIQRTERGDSAVYLCASSAAGGPDKLFGPGTRLTVL.

This clonotype appeared a few times. The CDR3: CASRAGGANTEAFF. In DNA form, the CDR3 reads TGTGCCAGCAGGGCAGGGGGCGCGAACACTGAAGCTTTCTTT. The V call is TRBV2, the J call TRBJ1-1; 8 bases line up with TRBD1. The ends lost 6 bases at V and 1 base at J; junction bases unmatched: 4. The CDR3 loop spans 14 amino acids. The germline V gene encodes CDR1 SNHLY and CDR2 FYNNEI.